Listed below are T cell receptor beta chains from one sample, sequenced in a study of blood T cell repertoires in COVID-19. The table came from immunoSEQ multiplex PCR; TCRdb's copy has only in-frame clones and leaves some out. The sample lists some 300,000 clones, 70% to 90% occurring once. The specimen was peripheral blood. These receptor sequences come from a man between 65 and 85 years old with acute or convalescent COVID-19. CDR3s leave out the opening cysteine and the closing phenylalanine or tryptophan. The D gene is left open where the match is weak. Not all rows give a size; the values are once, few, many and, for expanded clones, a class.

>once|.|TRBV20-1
SASGHGSTDTQY
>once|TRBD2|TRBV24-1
ATARGSGGGYEQY
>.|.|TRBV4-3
ASSQSYPAKNIQY
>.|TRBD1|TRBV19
ASRGRGLSGANVLT
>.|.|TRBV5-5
ASSERRLASLETQY
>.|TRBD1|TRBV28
ASNQGGQGYNEQF
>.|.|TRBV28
ASSPPRGRGFREQY
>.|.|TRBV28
ASSPIRNTIY
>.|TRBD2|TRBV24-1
ATSDPQTSGVLNEQF
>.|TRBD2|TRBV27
ASSLPYTLTGLTYEQY
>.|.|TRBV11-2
ASSLGGRSLTDTQY
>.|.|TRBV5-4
ASSLVVGETQY
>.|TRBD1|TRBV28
ASRFRGTGGTEAF
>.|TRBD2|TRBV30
AWSVWGAGGDYEQY
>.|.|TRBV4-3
ASSQAITGVSGNTIY
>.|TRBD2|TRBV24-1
ATSDPGGTSGASYNEQF